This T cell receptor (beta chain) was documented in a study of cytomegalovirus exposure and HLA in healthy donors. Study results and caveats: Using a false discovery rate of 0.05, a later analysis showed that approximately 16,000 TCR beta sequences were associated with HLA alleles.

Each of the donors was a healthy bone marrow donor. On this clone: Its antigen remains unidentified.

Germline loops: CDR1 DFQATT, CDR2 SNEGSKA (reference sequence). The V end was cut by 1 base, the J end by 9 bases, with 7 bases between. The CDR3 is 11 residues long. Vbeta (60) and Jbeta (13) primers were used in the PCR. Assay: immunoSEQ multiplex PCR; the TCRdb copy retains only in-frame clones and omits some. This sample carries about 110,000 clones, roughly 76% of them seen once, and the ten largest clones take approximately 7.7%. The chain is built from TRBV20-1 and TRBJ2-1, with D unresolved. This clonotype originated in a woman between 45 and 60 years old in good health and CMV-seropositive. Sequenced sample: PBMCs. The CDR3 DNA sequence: TGCAGTGCTAGAGGCCCAGGTGAGCAGTTCTTC. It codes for CSARGPGEQFF.